Below, one T cell receptor (beta chain) is given with its context. What the library attached to individual cDNA molecules were unique molecular identifiers. TCRdb itself ran the 5' RACE reads through MiXCR, one entry per CDR3 protein. This repertoire shows about 110,000 distinct CDR3 sequences, approximately 20% found once; its top ten account for roughly 3.1%. This sample is part of a study of human T cells and chemical hapten exposure. Study-wide background: TCR yields per sample varied mostly from small pooled library volume differences.

Extraction of total RNA was performed on unfractionated whole blood. Trimming cost V 5 bases and J 5 bases; bases outside gene matches: 5. The germline V gene encodes CDR1 SGHTA and CDR2 FQGNSA. The CDR3 length is 15 residues. This TCR derives from a human donor in good health. The rearrangement links TRBV7-2 to TRBJ2-3, with 12 bases that match TRBD2. CDR3 DNA sequence: TGTGCCAGCAGCCCGACTAGCGGGAGTGGAGATACGCAGTATTTT. It yields the protein CASSPTSGSGDTQYF. Together with reference TRBV7-2 and TRBJ2-3, the CDR3 gives the full variable domain: GAGVSQSPSNKVTEKGKDVELRCDPISGHTALYWYRQSLGQGLEFLIYFQGNSAPDKSGLPSDRFSAERTGGSVSTLTIQRTQQEDSAVYLCASSPTSGSGDTQYFGPGTRLTVL.